This T cell receptor (beta chain) was captured in a study of blood T cell repertoires in COVID-19. About the study: Some COVID-19 samples were acute and others convalescent; all came from the United States, Italy and Spain.

Under the authors' procedure: Using reference gene primer amplification, nucleated cell counts were estimated. Method: immunoSEQ multiplex PCR; TCRdb's copy keeps in-frame clones and lacks some. V and J calls and clone size are given by that table; D and trimming were obtained from the DNA. The sample lists around 140,000 clones; around 80% were seen once. V lost 6 bases and J 7 bases, leaving 16 bases between the germline ends. The CDR3 consists of 14 residues. Per germline, CDR1 LNHDA and CDR2 SQIVND (reference sequence). The V gene is TRBV19, the J gene TRBJ2-1; possibly TRBD1 for D (6 bases). Sequencing used peripheral blood. The clonotype was recovered from a human donor with acute or convalescent COVID-19. The donor label of this sample is uncertain. The CDR3 DNA follows: TGTGCCAGTAGCCGCAACCCAGGGGCTAATGAGCAGTTCTTC. Encoded protein: CASSRNPGANEQFF. Looking up the rest from reference TRBV19 and TRBJ2-1 gives the full variable domain: DGGITQSPKYLFRKEGQNVTLSCEQNLNHDAMYWYRQDPGQGLRLIYYSQIVNDFQKGDIAEGYSVSREKKESFPLTVTSAQKNPTAFYLCASSRNPGANEQFFGPGTRLTVL.